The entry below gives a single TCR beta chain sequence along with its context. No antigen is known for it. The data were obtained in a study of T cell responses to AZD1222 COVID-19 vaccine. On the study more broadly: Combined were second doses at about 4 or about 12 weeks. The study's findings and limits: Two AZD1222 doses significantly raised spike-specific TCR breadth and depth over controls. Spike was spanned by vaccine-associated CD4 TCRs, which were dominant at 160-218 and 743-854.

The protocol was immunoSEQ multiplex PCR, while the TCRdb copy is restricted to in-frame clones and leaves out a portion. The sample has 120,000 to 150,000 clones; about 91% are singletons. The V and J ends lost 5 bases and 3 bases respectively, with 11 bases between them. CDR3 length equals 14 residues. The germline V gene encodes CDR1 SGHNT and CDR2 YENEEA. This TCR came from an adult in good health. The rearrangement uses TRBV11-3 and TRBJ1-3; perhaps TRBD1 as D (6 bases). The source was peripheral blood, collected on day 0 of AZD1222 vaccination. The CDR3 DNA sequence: TGTGCCAGCAGCCTAACAGGGAGTGGAAACACCATATATTTT. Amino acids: CASSLTGSGNTIYF.